Listed below are T cell receptor beta chains from one sample, sequenced in a study of blood T cell repertoires in COVID-19. Clones were read by immunoSEQ multiplex PCR, and TCRdb kept only the in-frame ones, dropping some. The table has 250,000 or so clones, roughly nine tenths seen once. The sample taken for sequencing was PBMCs or T cells enriched from blood (not recorded which). These receptors all stem from a human donor in a cohort exposed to, infected with or recovered from COVID-19 (not recorded which). The donor label of this sample is uncertain. The CDR3 runs from the conserved cysteine through the conserved F or W. A D gene is named only where the DNA matches it firmly. Size is omitted from some rows. Given values are once, few, many or a class for expanded clones.

.	TRBJ2-2	TRBD2	TRBV2	TGTGCCAGCAGTGACGGGGGGGGACCCTTCGGGGAGCTGTTTTTT	CASSDGGGPFGELFF
.	TRBJ1-2	TRBD1	TRBV19	TGTGCCAGTAGCCGGGACAGGGTGCGCTATGGCTACACCTTC	CASSRDRVRYGYTF
.	TRBJ1-1	TRBD1	TRBV5-6	TGTGCCAGCAGCCCCGCGGACAGGGACACTGAAGCTTTCTTT	CASSPADRDTEAFF
.	TRBJ1-1	.	TRBV12-5	TGTGCTAGTGGTTTGGCCCACAGGGAGGGAAACACTGAAGCTTTCTTT	CASGLAHREGNTEAFF
.	TRBJ1-4	TRBD1	TRBV29-1	TGCAGCGTTGAGACGACAGGGGCAAGGGGCGAAAAACTGTTTTTT	CSVETTGARGEKLFF
.	TRBJ2-3	TRBD2	TRBV14	TGTGCCAGCAGCCAAGGGGGACTAGCGGGGGGACCGACTAGCACAGATACGCAGTATTTT	CASSQGGLAGGPTSTDTQYF
.	TRBJ1-2	.	TRBV29-1	TGCAGCGTGGAGACAGGCACCTATGGCTACACCTTC	CSVETGTYGYTF
.	TRBJ1-5	TRBD1	TRBV19	TGTGCCAGTAGTGCCATATTGGGACAGCCGAGCAATCAGCCCCAGCATTTT	CASSAILGQPSNQPQHF
.	TRBJ2-7	.	TRBV5-1	TGCGCCAGCAGCCCCGGGGGGCGGGGTTTCTACGAGCAGTACTTC	CASSPGGRGFYEQYF
.	TRBJ1-5	.	TRBV24-1	TGTGCCACCAGTGAAGGGGATAGCAATCAGCCCCAGCATTTT	CATSEGDSNQPQHF
.	TRBJ2-3	TRBD2	TRBV11-2	TGTGCCAGCAGCTTTCAGACTAGCGGGTTAGATACGCAGTATTTT	CASSFQTSGLDTQYF
.	TRBJ1-2	.	TRBV29-1	TGCAGCGTTGAAGTAGGAGGGGCCGCTATGGCCTTC	CSVEVGGAAMAF
.	TRBJ1-6	.	TRBV18	TGTGCCAGCTCACCCGGGAACAGGGACCAGTCACCCCTCCACTTT	CASSPGNRDQSPLHF
.	TRBJ1-1	.	TRBV4-2	TGTGCCAGCAGTCAAGTCAGCCCTCAGGGGCCGCAAGAGACTGAAGCTTTCTTT	CASSQVSPQGPQETEAFF
.	TRBJ1-1	.	TRBV7-8	TGTGCCAGCAGCCGTCGGGACACGGCTGAAGCTTTCTTT	CASSRRDTAEAFF
.	TRBJ2-1	TRBD2	TRBV3-1/TRBV3-2	TGTGCCAGCAGCCAAGCTCAGCGGGGCCTCAACAATGAGCAGTTCTTC	CASSQAQRGLNNEQFF
.	TRBJ1-2	TRBD1	TRBV6-5	TGTGCCAGCGGGGGACAGTTATATGGCTACACCTTC	CASGGQLYGYTF
.	TRBJ2-3	TRBD2	TRBV7-2	TGTGCCAGCAGCCCGGGAGCGGGGGGGCCCGCGCAGTATTTT	CASSPGAGGPAQYF
.	TRBJ1-1	TRBD1	TRBV2	TGTGCCAGCAGTGAACTGGGACAGGGAGGCACTGAAGCTTTCTTT	CASSELGQGGTEAFF
.	TRBJ1-1	.	TRBV7-3	TGTGCCAGCAGCCCAGGCCCTCGCACTGAAGCTTTCTTT	CASSPGPRTEAFF
.	TRBJ1-6	TRBD1	TRBV7-9	TGTGCCAGCAGCCCTTGGTTGGGGGACAGGCGAGGATCACCCCTCCACTTT	CASSPWLGDRRGSPLHF
.	TRBJ2-7	.	TRBV7-8	TGTGCCAGCAGCGATGGGCTAGCTAACAGCGAGCAGTACTTC	CASSDGLANSEQYF
.	TRBJ2-7	TRBD2	TRBV6-5	TGTGCCACCACGGGACTAGCGGGGTTCGGGGAGCAGTACTTC	CATTGLAGFGEQYF
.	TRBJ1-5	.	TRBV19	TGTGCCAGTAGTATAAGAGCCCGATCGGCGGGGCCCCAGCATTTT	CASSIRARSAGPQHF
once	TRBJ2-7	TRBD1	TRBV18	TGTGCCAGCTCAGAGGGACAGGGGCATTTCAACGAGCAGTACTTC	CASSEGQGHFNEQYF
.	TRBJ1-5	.	TRBV27	TGTGCCAGCAGTTCACAGGGCTGGCAGCCCCAGCATTTT	CASSSQGWQPQHF
.	TRBJ1-5	TRBD1	TRBV7-2	TGTGCCAGCAGCGACCGGGACAGTAGCTTCCGTCAGCCCCAGCATTTT	CASSDRDSSFRQPQHF
.	TRBJ1-5	.	TRBV19	TGTGCCAGTAGTCCGGGGAGATATAGCAATCAGCCCCAGCATTTT	CASSPGRYSNQPQHF
.	TRBJ1-3	.	TRBV2	TGTGCCAGCAGTGACCGGTTCTCTGGAAACACCATATATTTT	CASSDRFSGNTIYF
once	TRBJ1-2	.	TRBV19	TGTGCCAGTAGTCCGTTGGACAGCCCCTACACCTTC	CASSPLDSPYTF
.	TRBJ1-1	.	TRBV6-6	TGTGCCAGCATAAAGAGGGAGTGGGACACTGAAGCTTTCTTT	CASIKREWDTEAFF
.	TRBJ2-2	.	TRBV7-2	TGTGCCAGCAGCCCTAAAGGGGGATACACCGGGGAGCTGTTTTTT	CASSPKGGYTGELFF
once	TRBJ1-1	.	TRBV18	TGTGCCAGCTCACCAACAGGACAGACTCAAAACACTGAAGCTTTCTTT	CASSPTGQTQNTEAFF
.	TRBJ1-1	TRBD1	TRBV29-1	TGCAGCGCGGACAGGGCGGACACTGAAGCTTTCTTT	CSADRADTEAFF
.	TRBJ2-5	.	TRBV7-3	TGTGCCAGCAGCCCCGGCCCTACTAACCTAGAGACCCAGTACTTC	CASSPGPTNLETQYF
.	TRBJ2-2	.	TRBV4-3	TGCGCCAGCAGCCAATCCAGGGGAATTTACACCGGGGAGCTGTTTTTT	CASSQSRGIYTGELFF
few	TRBJ1-5	TRBD1	TRBV29-1	TGCAGCGTCCACCGGGACAGGGGGGATCAGCCCCAGCATTTT	CSVHRDRGDQPQHF
.	TRBJ2-5	.	TRBV5-5	TGTGCCAGCAGCTTCCGCAGTATAGAGACCCAGTACTTC	CASSFRSIETQYF
.	TRBJ1-6	.	TRBV2	TGTGCCAGCAGGTCAGACCCCGGGGGTTCACCCCTCCACTTT	CASRSDPGGSPLHF
once	TRBJ2-1	TRBD2	TRBV5-1	TGCGCCAGCAGCTCGGGACTAGCGGGGGGCCTACTTATCCATGAGCAGTTCTTC	CASSSGLAGGLLIHEQFF
many	TRBJ2-2	TRBD2	TRBV6-2/TRBV6-3	TGTGCCAGCAGCTCTGGGGTGGAACTAGCGGGGACCGGGGAGCTGTTTTTT	CASSSGVELAGTGELFF
.	TRBJ1-5	.	TRBV30	TGTGCCTGGGCTTTGGGCCGAAATCAGCCCCAGCATTTT	CAWALGRNQPQHF
.	TRBJ2-5	.	TRBV7-9	TGTGCCAGCAGCTTAGCAGGGGGGGTGGAGACCCAGTACTTC	CASSLAGGVETQYF
.	TRBJ1-1	TRBD1	TRBV7-9	TGTGCCAGCAGCTCCCGGACAGGTTTTGAAGCTTTCTTT	CASSSRTGFEAFF
.	TRBJ1-1	TRBD1	TRBV3-1/TRBV3-2	TGTGCCAGCAGCCAAGAATTTTGGACAGGGGGCATGAACACTGAAGCTTTCTTT	CASSQEFWTGGMNTEAFF
.	TRBJ2-1	TRBD2	TRBV4-1	TGCGCCAGCAGCCATAATAGCGGGTACAATGAGCAGTTCTTC	CASSHNSGYNEQFF
.	TRBJ1-4	.	TRBV7-9	TGTGCCAGCAGCCCAGCGAAGAGACAGTCGTCATCAACTAATGAAAAACTGTTTTTT	CASSPAKRQSSSTNEKLFF
.	TRBJ2-1	TRBD1	TRBV19	TGTGCCAGTATGGGACAGGGGGCCGGTGAGCAGTTCTTC	CASMGQGAGEQFF
.	TRBJ2-3	TRBD2	TRBV11-2	TGTGCCAGCAGCTTAGGCCTAGCGGGTCAAACAGATACGCAGTATTTT	CASSLGLAGQTDTQYF
.	TRBJ2-5	TRBD1	TRBV9	TGTGCCAGCAGCGTAAGGGGACAGGGTCAAGAGACCCAGTACTTC	CASSVRGQGQETQYF
once	TRBJ2-3	.	TRBV29-1	TGCAGCGTTGTCCGGAGGGTAGGCACAGATACGCAGTATTTT	CSVVRRVGTDTQYF
.	TRBJ2-3	TRBD2	TRBV4-3	TGCGCCAGCAGCCAAGGGAGGCTAGCGGGACAGTATTTT	CASSQGRLAGQYF